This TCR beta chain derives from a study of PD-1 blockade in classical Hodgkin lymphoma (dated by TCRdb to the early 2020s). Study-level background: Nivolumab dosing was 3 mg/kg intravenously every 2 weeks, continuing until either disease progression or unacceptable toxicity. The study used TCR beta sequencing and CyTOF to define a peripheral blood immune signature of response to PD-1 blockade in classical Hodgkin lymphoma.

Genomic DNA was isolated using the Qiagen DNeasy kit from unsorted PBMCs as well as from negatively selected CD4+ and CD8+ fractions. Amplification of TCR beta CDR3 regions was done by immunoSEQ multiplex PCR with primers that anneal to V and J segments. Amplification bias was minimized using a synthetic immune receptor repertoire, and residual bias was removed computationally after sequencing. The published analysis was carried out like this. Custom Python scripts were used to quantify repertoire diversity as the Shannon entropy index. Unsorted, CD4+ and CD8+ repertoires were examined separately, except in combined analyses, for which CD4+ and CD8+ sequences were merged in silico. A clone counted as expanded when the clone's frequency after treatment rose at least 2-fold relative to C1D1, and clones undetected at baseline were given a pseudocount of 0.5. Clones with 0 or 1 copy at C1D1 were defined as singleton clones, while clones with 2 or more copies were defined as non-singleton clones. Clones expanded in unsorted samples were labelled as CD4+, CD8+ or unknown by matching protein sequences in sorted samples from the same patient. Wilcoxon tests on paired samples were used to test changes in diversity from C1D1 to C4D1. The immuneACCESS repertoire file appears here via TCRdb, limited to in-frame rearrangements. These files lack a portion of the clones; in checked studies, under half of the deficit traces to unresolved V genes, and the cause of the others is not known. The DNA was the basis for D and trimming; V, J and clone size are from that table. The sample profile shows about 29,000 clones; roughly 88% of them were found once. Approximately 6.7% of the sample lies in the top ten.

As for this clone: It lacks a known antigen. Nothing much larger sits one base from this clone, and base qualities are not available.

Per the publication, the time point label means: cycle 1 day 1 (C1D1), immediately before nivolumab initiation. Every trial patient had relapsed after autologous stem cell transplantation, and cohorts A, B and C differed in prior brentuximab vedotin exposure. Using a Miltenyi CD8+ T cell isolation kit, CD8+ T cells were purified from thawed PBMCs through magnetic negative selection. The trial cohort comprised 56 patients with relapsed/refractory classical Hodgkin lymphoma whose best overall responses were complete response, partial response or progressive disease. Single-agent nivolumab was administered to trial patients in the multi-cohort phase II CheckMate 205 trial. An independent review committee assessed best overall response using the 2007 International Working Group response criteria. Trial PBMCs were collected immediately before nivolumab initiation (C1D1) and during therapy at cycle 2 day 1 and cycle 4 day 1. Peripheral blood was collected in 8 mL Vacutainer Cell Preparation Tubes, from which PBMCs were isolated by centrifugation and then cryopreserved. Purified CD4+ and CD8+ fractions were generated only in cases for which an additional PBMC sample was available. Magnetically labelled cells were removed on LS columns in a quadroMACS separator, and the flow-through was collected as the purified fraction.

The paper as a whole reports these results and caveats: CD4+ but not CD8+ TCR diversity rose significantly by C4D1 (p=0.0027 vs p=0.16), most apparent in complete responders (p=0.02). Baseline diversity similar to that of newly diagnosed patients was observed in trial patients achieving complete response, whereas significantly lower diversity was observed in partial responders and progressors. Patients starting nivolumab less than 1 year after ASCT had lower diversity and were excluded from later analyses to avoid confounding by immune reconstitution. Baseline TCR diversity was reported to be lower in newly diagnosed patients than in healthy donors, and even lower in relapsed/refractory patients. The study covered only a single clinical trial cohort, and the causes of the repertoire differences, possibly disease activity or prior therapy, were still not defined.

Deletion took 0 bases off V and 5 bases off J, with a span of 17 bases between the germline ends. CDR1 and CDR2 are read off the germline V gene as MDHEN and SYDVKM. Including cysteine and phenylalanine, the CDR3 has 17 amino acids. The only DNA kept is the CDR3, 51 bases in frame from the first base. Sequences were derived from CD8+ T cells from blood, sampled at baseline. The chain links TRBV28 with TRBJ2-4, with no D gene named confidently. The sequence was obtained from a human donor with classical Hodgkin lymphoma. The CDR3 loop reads CASSLWADGQVENIQYF. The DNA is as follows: TGTGCCAGCAGTTTATGGGCGGATGGGCAGGTCGAAAACATTCAGTACTTC.